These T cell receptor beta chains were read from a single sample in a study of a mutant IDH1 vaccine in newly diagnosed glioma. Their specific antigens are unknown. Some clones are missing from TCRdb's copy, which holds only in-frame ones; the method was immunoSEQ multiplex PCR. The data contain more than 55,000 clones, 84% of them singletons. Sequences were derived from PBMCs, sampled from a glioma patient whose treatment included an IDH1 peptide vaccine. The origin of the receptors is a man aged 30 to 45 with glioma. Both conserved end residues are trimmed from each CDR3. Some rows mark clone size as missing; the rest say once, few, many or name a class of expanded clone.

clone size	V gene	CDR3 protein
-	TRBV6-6	ASKPGLAYEQY
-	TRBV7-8	ASSFFKGPPLH
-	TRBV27	ASSLLVNTEAF
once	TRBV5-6	ASSFEVNEAF
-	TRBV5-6	ASSLMSGGTNYGYT
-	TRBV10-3	AIRGTALSTDTQY
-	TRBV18	ASSPLIGTGEGETQY
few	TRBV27	ARRTEDTEAF
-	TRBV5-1	ASSLANDGTGGYT
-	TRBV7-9	ASSFGQGHYGYT
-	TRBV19	ASTQGRTDGYT
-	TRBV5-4	ASSPPRRKETQY
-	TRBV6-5	ASSYLGQSTDTQY
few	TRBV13	ASSLGGNTEAF
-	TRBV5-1	ASSLEWAGQGIYGYT
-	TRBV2	ASSQLLGLAGRNEQF
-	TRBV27	ASSSLKGANEQF
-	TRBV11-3	ASSSLAGGTDTQY
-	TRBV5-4	ASSRAGDTQY
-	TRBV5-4	ASSPGQGGPPGEKLF
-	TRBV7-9	ASSPPRLADPTDTQY
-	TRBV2	ATALGGQGAAYEQY
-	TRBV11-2	ASSLRTAASNGEKLF
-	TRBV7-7	ASSLDWTGELF
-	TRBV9	ASSGAWVYEQF
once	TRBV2	ASNRDRHNSPLH
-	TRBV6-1	AGSLSGFDTIY
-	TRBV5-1	ASSLGQPLGNEQY
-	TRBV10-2	ASSERRGEETQY
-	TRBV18	ASSLTDGNTGELF
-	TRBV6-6	ASSLAGGPFQETQY
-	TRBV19	ASSPGDLQETQY
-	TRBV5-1	ASSLGDTEAF
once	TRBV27	ASSSHLPATFSNQPQH
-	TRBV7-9	ASSSPHGELF
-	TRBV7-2	ASSRGGAGAYEQY
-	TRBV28	ASRRTALYNEQF
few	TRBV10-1	ASSESVRGTEAF